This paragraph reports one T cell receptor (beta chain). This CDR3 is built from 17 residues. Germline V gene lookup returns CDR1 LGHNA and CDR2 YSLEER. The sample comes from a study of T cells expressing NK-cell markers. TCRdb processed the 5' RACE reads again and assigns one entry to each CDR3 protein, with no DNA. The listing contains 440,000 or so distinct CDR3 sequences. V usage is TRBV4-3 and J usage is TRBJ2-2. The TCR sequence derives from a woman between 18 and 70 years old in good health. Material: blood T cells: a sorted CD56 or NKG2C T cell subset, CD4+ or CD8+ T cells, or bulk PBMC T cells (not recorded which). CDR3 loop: CASSQAPGGPNTGELFF.